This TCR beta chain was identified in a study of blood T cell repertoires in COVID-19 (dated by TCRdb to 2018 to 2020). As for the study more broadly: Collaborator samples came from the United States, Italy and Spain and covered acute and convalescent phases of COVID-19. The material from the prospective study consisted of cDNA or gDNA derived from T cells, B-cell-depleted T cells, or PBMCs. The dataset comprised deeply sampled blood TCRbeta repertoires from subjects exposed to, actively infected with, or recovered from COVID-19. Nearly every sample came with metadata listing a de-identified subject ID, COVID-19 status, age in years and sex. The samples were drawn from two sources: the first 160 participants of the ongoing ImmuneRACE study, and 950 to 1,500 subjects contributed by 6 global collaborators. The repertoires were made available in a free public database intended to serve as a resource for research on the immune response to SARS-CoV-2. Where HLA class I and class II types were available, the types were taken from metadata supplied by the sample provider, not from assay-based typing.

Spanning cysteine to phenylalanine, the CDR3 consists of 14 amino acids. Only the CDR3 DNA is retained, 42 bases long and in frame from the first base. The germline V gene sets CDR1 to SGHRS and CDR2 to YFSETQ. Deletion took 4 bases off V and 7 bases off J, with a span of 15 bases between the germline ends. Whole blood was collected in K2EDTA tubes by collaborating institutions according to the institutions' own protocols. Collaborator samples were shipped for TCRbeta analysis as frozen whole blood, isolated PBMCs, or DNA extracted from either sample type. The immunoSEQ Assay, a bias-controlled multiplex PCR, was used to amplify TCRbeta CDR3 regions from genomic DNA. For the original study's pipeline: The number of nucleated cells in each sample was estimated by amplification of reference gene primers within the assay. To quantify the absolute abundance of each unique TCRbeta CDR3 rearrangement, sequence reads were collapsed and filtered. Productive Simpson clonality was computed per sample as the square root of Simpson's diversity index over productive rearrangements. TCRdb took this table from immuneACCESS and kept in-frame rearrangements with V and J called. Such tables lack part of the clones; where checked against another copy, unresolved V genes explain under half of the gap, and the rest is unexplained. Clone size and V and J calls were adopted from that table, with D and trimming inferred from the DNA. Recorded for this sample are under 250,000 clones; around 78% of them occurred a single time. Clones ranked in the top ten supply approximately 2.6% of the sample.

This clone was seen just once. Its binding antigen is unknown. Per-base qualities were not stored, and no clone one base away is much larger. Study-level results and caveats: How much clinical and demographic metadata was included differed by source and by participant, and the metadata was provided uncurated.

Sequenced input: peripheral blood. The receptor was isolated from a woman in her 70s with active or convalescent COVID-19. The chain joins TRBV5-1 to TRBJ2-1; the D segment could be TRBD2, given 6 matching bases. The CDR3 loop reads CASSPLTTRNEQFF. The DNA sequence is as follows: TGCGCCAGCAGCCCCCTGACGACTAGGAATGAGCAGTTCTTC.